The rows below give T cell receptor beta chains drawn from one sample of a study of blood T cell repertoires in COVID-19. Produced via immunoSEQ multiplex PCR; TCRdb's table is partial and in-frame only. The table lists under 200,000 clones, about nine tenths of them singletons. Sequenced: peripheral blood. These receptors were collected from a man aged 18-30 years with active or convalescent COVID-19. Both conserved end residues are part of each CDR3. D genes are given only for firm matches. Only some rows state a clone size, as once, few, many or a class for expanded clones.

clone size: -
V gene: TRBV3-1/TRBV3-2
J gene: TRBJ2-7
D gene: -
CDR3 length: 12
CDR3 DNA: TGTGCCAGCAGCCAAGGACAGCACGGGCAGTACTTC
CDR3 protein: CASSQGQHGQYF

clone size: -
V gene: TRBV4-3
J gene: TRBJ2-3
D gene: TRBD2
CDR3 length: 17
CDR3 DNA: TGCGCCAGCAGCCAAGAGCCTAGCGGGAGCCGCACAGATACGCAGTATTTT
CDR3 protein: CASSQEPSGSRTDTQYF

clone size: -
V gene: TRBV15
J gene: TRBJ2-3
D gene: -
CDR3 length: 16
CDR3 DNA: TGTGCCACCAGCAGGGGGCGGGGGCGAGGCACAGATACGCAGTATTTT
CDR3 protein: CATSRGRGRGTDTQYF

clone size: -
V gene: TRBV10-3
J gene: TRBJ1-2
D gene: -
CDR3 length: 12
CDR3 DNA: TGTGCCATCAGGGGGGCGGGTGGTGGCTACACCTTC
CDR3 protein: CAIRGAGGGYTF

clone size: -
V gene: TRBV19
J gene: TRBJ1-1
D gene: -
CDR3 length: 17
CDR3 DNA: TGTGCCAGTAGTATAGGGAGAAGAGCGGGTGAGAGAACTGAAGCTTTCTTT
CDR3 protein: CASSIGRRAGERTEAFF

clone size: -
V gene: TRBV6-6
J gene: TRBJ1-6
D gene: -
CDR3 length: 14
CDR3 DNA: TGTGCCGCAGGAACAGGGAGCTATAATTCACCCCTCCACTTT
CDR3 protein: CAAGTGSYNSPLHF

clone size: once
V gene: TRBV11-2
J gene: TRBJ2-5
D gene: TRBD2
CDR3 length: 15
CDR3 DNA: TGTGCCAGCACACCGGGACTAGCGTCGCAAGAGACCCAGTACTTC
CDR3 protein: CASTPGLASQETQYF

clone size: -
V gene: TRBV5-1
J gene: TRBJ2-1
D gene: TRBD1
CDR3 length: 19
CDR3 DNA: TGCGCCAGCAGCTACACCAAAACAGGGGGAAGGAGCTCCTACAATGAGCAGTTCTTC
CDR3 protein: CASSYTKTGGRSSYNEQFF

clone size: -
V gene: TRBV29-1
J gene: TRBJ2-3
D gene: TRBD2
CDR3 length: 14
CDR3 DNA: TGCAGCGTTTTAGCGGGAGGGAAGGGAGATACGCAGTATTTT
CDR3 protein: CSVLAGGKGDTQYF

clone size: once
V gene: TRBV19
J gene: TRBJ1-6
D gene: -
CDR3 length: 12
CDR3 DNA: TGTGCCAGTAGTATCCAGGATTCACCCCTCCACTTT
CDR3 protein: CASSIQDSPLHF

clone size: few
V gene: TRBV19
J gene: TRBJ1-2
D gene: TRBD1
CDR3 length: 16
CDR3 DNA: TGTGCCAGTAGTATAGAGTTGGGACAGGGGTTTAACGGCTACACCTTC
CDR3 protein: CASSIELGQGFNGYTF

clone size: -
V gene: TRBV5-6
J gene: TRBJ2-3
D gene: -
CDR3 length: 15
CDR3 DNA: TGTGCCAGCAGCACCCGGATATGGGCCACAGATACGCAGTATTTT
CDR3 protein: CASSTRIWATDTQYF

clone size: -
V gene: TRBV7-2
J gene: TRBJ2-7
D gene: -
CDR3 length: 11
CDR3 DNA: TGTGCCAGCAGCTTAAGCCGCGAGCAGTACTTC
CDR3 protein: CASSLSREQYF

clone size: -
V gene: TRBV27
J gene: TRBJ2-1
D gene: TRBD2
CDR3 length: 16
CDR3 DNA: TGTGCCAGCAGTTTTTGGAGCGGGAGGGATAACAATGAGCAGTTCTTC
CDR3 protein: CASSFWSGRDNNEQFF

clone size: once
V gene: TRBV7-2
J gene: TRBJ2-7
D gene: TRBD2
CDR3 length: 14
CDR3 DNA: TGTGCCAGCAGCCACGGACTAGCGGCCTACGAGCAGTACTTC
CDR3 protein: CASSHGLAAYEQYF

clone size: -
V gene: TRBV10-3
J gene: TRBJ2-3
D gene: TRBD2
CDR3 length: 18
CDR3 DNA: TGTGCCATCAGTGAGCGGGCTAGCGGGGGGGCCGAGGCAGATACGCAGTATTTT
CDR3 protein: CAISERASGGAEADTQYF